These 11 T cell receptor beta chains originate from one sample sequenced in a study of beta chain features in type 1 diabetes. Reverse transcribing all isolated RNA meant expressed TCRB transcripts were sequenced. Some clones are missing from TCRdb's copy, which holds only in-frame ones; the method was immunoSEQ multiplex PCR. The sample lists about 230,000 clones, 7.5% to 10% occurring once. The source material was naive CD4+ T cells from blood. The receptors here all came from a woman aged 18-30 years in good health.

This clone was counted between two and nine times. DNA of the CDR3: TGTGCCAGCTCAGGGGGCGGTTGGGAGACCCAGTACTTC. It encodes CASSGGGWETQYF. This chain joins TRBV27 and TRBJ2-5, with TRBD1 matching 8 bases. This CDR3 has 13 residues. Looked up from germline, CDR1 is MNHEY and CDR2 is SMNVEV (reference sequence). The V segment lost 8 bases and the J segment 5 bases; nucleotides outside the gene matches: 7.

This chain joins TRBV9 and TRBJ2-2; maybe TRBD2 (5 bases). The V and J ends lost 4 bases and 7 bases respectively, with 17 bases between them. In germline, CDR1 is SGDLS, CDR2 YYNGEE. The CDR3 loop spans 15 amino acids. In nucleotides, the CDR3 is TGTGCCAGCAGCCCCAGGTGGGCCGGAGGCGGGGAGCTGTTTTTT. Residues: CASSPRWAGGGELFF. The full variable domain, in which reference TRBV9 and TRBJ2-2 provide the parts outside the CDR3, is DSGVTQTPKHLITATGQRVTLRCSPRSGDLSVYWYQQSLDQGLQFLIQYYNGEERAKGNILERFSAQQFPDLHSELNLSSLELGDSALYFCASSPRWAGGGELFFGEGSRLTVL.

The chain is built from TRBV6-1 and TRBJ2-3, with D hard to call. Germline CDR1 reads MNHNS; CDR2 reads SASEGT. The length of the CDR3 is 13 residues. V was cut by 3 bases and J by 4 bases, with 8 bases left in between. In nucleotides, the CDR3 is TGTGCCAGCAGTGAGGTCCGCGCAGATACGCAGTATTTT. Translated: CASSEVRADTQYF.

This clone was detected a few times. The CDR3 loop reads CASSQEPGGGAQYF. In DNA, the CDR3 is TGTGCCAGCAGTCAAGAGCCCGGCGGGGGAGCGCAGTATTTT. This chain uses TRBV11-2 with TRBJ2-3; TRBD2 matches at 7 bases. The germline V gene encodes CDR1 SGHAT and CDR2 FQNNGV. This CDR3 region has 14 residues. After removal of 6 bases from V and 10 bases from J, the junction contained 13 bases not matched to a gene.

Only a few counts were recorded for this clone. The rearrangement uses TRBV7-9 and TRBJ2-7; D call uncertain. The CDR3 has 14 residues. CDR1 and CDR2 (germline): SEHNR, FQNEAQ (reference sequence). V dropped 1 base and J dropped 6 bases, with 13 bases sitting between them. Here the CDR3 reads CASSLDIQAPEQYF. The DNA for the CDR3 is TGTGCCAGCAGCTTAGATATTCAAGCTCCCGAGCAGTACTTC.

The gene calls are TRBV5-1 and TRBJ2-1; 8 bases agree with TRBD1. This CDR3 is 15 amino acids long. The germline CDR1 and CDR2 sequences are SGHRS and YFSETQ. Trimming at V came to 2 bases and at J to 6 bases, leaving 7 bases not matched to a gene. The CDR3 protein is CASSFFIDRGNEQFF. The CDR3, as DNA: TGCGCCAGCAGCTTTTTCATCGACAGGGGCAATGAGCAGTTCTTC.

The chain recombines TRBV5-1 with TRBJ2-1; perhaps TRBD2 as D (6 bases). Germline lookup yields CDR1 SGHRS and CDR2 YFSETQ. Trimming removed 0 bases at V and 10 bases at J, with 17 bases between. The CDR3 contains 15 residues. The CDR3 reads CASSLGDLVAEEQFF. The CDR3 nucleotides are TGCGCCAGCAGCTTGGGGGACTTGGTGGCGGAGGAGCAGTTCTTC.

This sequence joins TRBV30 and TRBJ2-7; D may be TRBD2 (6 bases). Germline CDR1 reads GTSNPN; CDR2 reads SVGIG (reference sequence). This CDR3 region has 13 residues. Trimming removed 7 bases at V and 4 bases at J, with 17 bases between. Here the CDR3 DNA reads TGTGCCTTAAGCCGGGACTCCCTATACGAGCAGTACTTC. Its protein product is CALSRDSLYEQYF.

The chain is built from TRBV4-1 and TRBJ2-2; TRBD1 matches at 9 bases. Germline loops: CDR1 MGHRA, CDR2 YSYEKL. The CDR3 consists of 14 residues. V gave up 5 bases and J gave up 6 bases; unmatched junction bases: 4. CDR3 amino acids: CASSDRQGAGELFF. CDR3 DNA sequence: TGCGCCAGCAGCGACCGACAGGGGGCCGGGGAGCTGTTTTTT.

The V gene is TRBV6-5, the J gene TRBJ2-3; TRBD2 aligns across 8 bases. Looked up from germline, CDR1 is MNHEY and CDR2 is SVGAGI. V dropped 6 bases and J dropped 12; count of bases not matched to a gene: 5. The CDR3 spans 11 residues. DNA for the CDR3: TGTGCCAGCAGCCGGGGGGGCCCCCAGTATTTT. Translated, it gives CASSRGGPQYF.

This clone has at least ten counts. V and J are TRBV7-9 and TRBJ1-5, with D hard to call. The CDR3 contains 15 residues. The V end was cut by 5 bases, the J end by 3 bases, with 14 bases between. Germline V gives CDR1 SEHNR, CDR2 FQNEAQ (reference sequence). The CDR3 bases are TGTGCCAGCAGCCCGGCGGGGAGCCTCAATCAGCCCCAGCATTTT. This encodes CASSPAGSLNQPQHF.